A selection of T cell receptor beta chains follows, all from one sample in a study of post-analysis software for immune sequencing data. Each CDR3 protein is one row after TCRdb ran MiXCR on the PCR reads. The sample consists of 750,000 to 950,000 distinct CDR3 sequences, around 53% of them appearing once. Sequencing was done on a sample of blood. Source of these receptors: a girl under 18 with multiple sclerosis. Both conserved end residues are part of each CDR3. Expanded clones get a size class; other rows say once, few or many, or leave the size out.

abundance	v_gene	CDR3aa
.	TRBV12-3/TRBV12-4	CASRELAGAQETQYF
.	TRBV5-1	CASSLAGDLLYEQYF
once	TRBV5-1	CASSLPGQGAGQPQHF
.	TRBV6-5	CASSYNRGYNTEAFF
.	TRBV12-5	CASGSTLGNFNQPQHF
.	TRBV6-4	CASSGGLAGDCGEETQYF
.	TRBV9	CASSVVGDRVLETQYF
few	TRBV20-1	CSAEISYNEQFF
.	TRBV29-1	CSVRVGVDYNSPLHF
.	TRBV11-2	CASSPWGGLAGATNEQFF
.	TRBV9	CASSRTSGGPYNEQFF
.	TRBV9	CASSVDGGYIQYF
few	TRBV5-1	CASSYAGTSYEQYF
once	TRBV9	CASSAPGGTDTQYF
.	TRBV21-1	CASSKGEQYF
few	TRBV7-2	CASSLGGTGRNEQFF
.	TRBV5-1	CASSLGTGAGQETQYF
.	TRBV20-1	CSAKRGGAKDEQFF
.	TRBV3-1	CASSRPGTGSYEQYF
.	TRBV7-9	CASSEGFNTQYF
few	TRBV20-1	CSSQSVDNEQFF
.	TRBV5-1	CASRGWGNEQFF
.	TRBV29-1	CSVFGGADTEAFF